This TCR beta chain is from a study of beta chain features in type 1 diabetes. The isolated RNA, all of it, was reverse transcribed, so expressed TCRB transcripts were what got sequenced. Naive, central memory and regulatory T cell samples averaged about 3.5 million reads. Sequencing was performed with immunoSEQ multiplex PCR; in TCRdb, only in-frame clones are kept and a portion is missing. This repertoire shows hundreds of thousands of clones, around 9.9% found once; its top ten account for more than 0.015%. This CDR3 has 14 amino acids. The germline V gene encodes CDR1 SNHLY and CDR2 FYNNEI. V lost 1 base and J 2 bases, leaving 8 bases between the germline ends. This clone was observed a handful of times. Its antigen remains unidentified. Donors underwent one heparinised blood draw, 95 to 150 mL on average. CD4+ naive, central memory, regulatory and stem cell-like memory cells were sorted via CD45RO/CCR7/CD25/CD127/CD95/CD27.

Broader study findings: Shorter TCRB CDR3s, moderately but significantly so, marked every one of the four CD4+ subsets in Type 1 diabetes patients. cDNA sequencing could over-represent cells with high TCR expression.

The sequenced sample consisted of naive CD4+ T cells from blood. The clonotype was recovered from a man younger than 40 with type 1 diabetes. The chain recombines TRBV2 with TRBJ1-1; D remains ambiguous. CDR3 in amino acids: CASSEGLRNTEAFF. The CDR3 bases are TGTGCCAGCAGTGAAGGTCTTAGAAACACTGAAGCTTTCTTT.